This TCR beta chain was sequenced for a study of Ad26.COV2.S vaccination and SARS-CoV-2 variants. Assay: immunoSEQ multiplex PCR; the TCRdb copy retains only in-frame clones and omits some. The sample carries approximately 460,000 clones, 80% to 90% recorded once. On this clone itself: Its antigen is undetermined.

In germline, CDR1 is LGHNT, CDR2 FRNRAP. The CDR3 loop spans 16 amino acids. J was trimmed by 3 bases and V by 2 bases; bases with no gene match: 3. The treatment is: around 19 received Ad26.COV2.S at low or high dose, single or two shots; 5 received placebo; per-sample allocation not given. Day 63 following the first vaccine or placebo injection was when the samples were taken. Study results and limitations: The study found similar non-spike TCR breadth in vaccine and placebo recipients. Among vaccine recipients, spike-specific TCR breadth exceeded that of placebo recipients.

This sample comprised peripheral blood, obtained in a trial of Ad26.COV2.S vaccine versus placebo. The chain combines TRBV12-5 with TRBJ2-7, with 14 bases fitting TRBD2. The sequence was collected from a person aged 18-60 years who received the Ad26.COV2.S COVID-19 vaccine or a placebo. This chain's CDR3 is CASGLMGLAGVYEQYF. The CDR3 bases are TGTGCTAGTGGTTTGATGGGACTAGCGGGAGTCTACGAGCAGTACTTC.